Listed here is a single T cell receptor (beta chain). This sample is part of a study of blood T cell repertoires in COVID-19. Study-wide context: Both acute and convalescent COVID-19 samples were obtained from the United States, Italy and Spain. T cells, B-cell-depleted T cells, or PBMCs supplied cDNA or gDNA.

Profiled with immunoSEQ multiplex PCR; TCRdb holds only in-frame clones, not every one. Among 65,000 or so clones listed, over 80% were seen once. Germline loops: CDR1 LNHDA, CDR2 SQIVND (reference sequence). This CDR3 region has 15 residues. Trimming removed 5 bases from V and 4 bases from J; junction bases left unmatched: 8. The sample comprised peripheral blood. The V and J genes are TRBV19 and TRBJ1-5; 7 nucleotides agree with TRBD1. This clonotype was obtained from a man aged 25-40 years with COVID-19, enrolled during active disease. The CDR3 DNA follows: TGTGCCAGTAGTGTACCAGGGGGAAGAAATCAGCCCCAGCATTTT. This sequence encodes CASSVPGGRNQPQHF.